The next 4 T cell receptor beta chains were all read from a single sample in a study of cytomegalovirus exposure and HLA in healthy donors. 60 Vbeta and 13 Jbeta primers were used in PCR. The protocol was immunoSEQ multiplex PCR, while the TCRdb copy is restricted to in-frame clones and leaves out a portion. Of fewer than 250,000 clones listed, around three quarters are singletons. The sample was PBMCs. All receptors derive from a woman aged 30 to 39 in good health and CMV-seropositive.

The sample holds many counts of this clone. The chain uses TRBV5-6 and TRBJ2-5; the match to TRBD1 covers 10 bases. The ends lost 2 bases at V and 10 bases at J; junction bases unmatched: 8. The CDR3 length is 14 residues. The V gene's germline CDR1 is SGHDT and CDR2 YYEEEE. The CDR3 DNA reads TGTGCCAGCAGCTTAACCGGACAGGGGGATATCCAGTACTTC. Translation: CASSLTGQGDIQYF.

The chain joins TRBV9 to TRBJ2-2; D perhaps matches TRBD2 (6 bases). Trimming left V 2 bases short and J 2 bases short, with 10 bases between. There are 15 residues in the CDR3. The germline V gene has CDR1 SGDLS and CDR2 YYNGEE. In nucleotides, the CDR3 is TGTGCCAGCAGCGTGGGGGGATTAAACACCGGGGAGCTGTTTTTT. Residues: CASSVGGLNTGELFF.

The rearrangement uses TRBV19 and TRBJ1-6; 8 positions match TRBD1. Germline assignment: CDR1 LNHDA and CDR2 SQIVND (reference sequence). The CDR3 contains 16 residues. J was trimmed by 7 bases and V by 2 bases; bases with no gene match: 7. CDR3 sequence reads: CASSIILTGVNSPLHF. CDR3 DNA sequence: TGTGCCAGTAGTATAATACTGACAGGGGTCAATTCACCCCTCCACTTT.

The chain couples TRBV5-8 to TRBJ2-5; 12 bases align to TRBD2. With V trimmed by 4 bases and J by 5 bases, 15 bases remained unmatched. The CDR3 is 18 amino acids. The V gene's germline CDR1 is SGHTS and CDR2 YDEGEE. CDR3 bases: TGTGCCAGCAGCCGCTCCGAGTCCGGGACTAGCGGGTTGGAGACCCAGTACTTC. Translating gives CASSRSESGTSGLETQYF.